This T cell receptor beta chain was sequenced in a study of blood T cell repertoires in COVID-19. About the study: Spain, Italy and the United States supplied samples that represented acute and convalescent COVID-19.

This clone was recorded only once. Enrolment of Seattle patients took place during active infection, and they were followed longitudinally. Method: immunoSEQ multiplex PCR; TCRdb's copy keeps in-frame clones and lacks some. Of 450,000 or so clones listed, 85% to 90% are singletons. The V segment lost 4 bases and the J segment 1 base; nucleotides outside the gene matches: 3. The CDR3 is 14 residues long. The germline CDR1 and CDR2 sequences are SGHDT and YYEEEE. The rearrangement links TRBV5-6 to TRBJ2-5; 8 bases are a match to TRBD1. The sample consisted of peripheral blood. The receptor was derived from a man between 18 and 29 years old with COVID-19, enrolled during active disease. CDR3 coding DNA: TGTGCCAGCAGCCCCGGACAGGGCCAAGAGACCCAGTACTTC. It is translated as CASSPGQGQETQYF.